The T cell receptor beta chain described here comes from a study of a mutant IDH1 vaccine in newly diagnosed glioma. The overall study: Treated patients were around 62% male, approximately 38% female, mean age around 40 years.

On this clone: The antigen remains unidentified.

As to time point: week 23, last vaccination. Every single dose of the vaccine, 300 ug of mutant IDH1 20-mer peptide, came with topical imiquimod. The CDR3 extends over 14 amino acids. CDR1 is LNHDA, CDR2 SQIVND, per germline (reference sequence). Trimming shortened V by 4 bases and J by 1 base, and 9 bases separated the two germline ends. Clones were sequenced by immunoSEQ multiplex PCR, and TCRdb holds only the in-frame ones, with some missing. The repertoire holds 60,000 to 100,000 clones, 85% to 90% seen once, with roughly 0.74% in the top ten. Material: PBMCs, obtained from a glioma patient whose treatment included an IDH1 peptide vaccine. The sequence derives from a woman in her 50s with glioma. The rearrangement uses TRBV19 and TRBJ2-3, with D perhaps TRBD2 (5 bases). The CDR3 loop reads CASSTVGGTDTQYF. The CDR3 DNA sequence: TGTGCCAGTAGTACGGTGGGAGGCACAGATACGCAGTATTTT.